Detailed here is one T cell receptor beta chain. Antigen specificity is unknown. This entry comes from a study of Graves' ophthalmopathy and Graves' hyperthyroidism. Findings of the study overall: Blood shared most expanded thyroid clonotypes above 0.001 frequency. A model built from 13 signatures distinguished ophthalmopathy from stable hyperthyroidism with 85% to 90% sensitivity and approximately 81% specificity.

The length of the CDR3 is 12 residues. CDR1 and CDR2 from the germline V gene are MDHEN and SYDVKM. V dropped 3 bases and J dropped 2 bases, with 4 bases sitting between them. Beta-chain TCR CDR3 regions were amplified from RNA transcripts. Investigators did first-round RT-PCR with HTBI primers, then second-round multiplex PCR. TCRdb fed the multiplex PCR reads into MiXCR, producing one record per CDR3 protein. The table records 500,000 to 700,000 distinct CDR3 sequences, about 24% of them present only once. The authors used Ficoll-Paque density gradient centrifugation to separate PBMCs. The input was around 10 ml of fresh peripheral blood.

The TCR originated in a young woman with stable Graves' hyperthyroidism. Some clones in this sample may be carry-over from other donors' samples. This chain connects TRBV28 to TRBJ1-1; D ambiguous. Sequencing was done on a sample of peripheral blood. This CDR3 reads CASSLINTEAFF. The CDR3 region has the DNA TGTGCCAGCAGTTTGATCAACACTGAAGCTTTCTTT.